This T cell receptor (beta chain) was sequenced for a study of CD8 T cells in ankylosing spondylitis. Study-wide results and limits: The disease-linked clones had a CD8+ phenotype and low blood frequencies. The study looked at matched synovial fluid samples from ankylosing spondylitis patients. Disease-linked clones were reported to be significantly enriched there. Ankylosing spondylitis blood seemed to carry a telltale TCR beta motif made of about 8 highly homologous variants.

J lost 8 bases, V lost 5 bases, and 9 bases had no gene match. The CDR3 totals 14 residues. The V gene's germline CDR1 is SGHVS and CDR2 FQNEAQ. This clonotype came up a few times. Its antigen is not identified. Quantitative 5'-RACE with molecular barcodes generated TCR beta libraries. TCRdb reprocessed the 5' RACE reads with MiXCR, giving one entry per CDR3 protein. Seen here are more than 500,000 distinct CDR3 sequences, approximately 5% observed once, and the top ten hold roughly 3.2%. The rearrangement joins TRBV7-8 to TRBJ2-4; 7 nucleotides align to TRBD2. Sequenced material: blood, either unsorted or a sorted T cell fraction (not recorded which). The receptor was isolated from a male donor with ankylosing spondylitis. CDR3 DNA sequence: TGTGCCAGCAGCCCCCCCGGCGGGGGTGACATTCAGTACTTC. Protein product: CASSPPGGGDIQYF.